The 15 T cell receptor beta chains in this list originate from one sample, sequenced in a study of T-cell memory formation after mild COVID-19. TCRdb reanalysed the 5' RACE reads using MiXCR and keeps one entry per CDR3 protein. The sample records approximately 250,000 distinct CDR3 sequences, around 15% being singletons. Sequenced material: PBMCs or a T cell subset sorted from them (not recorded which). The receptors were sampled from a man between 18 and 35 years old who had mild COVID-19 (a few samples of this study predate the infection). Cell type and time point are not known.

J is TRBJ2-2 and V is TRBV20-1; 8 bases agree with TRBD2. The length of the CDR3 is 14 residues. Germline V gives CDR1 DFQATT, CDR2 SNEGSKA (reference sequence). The ends lost 4 bases at V and 4 bases at J; junction bases unmatched: 5. The CDR3 loop is CSATRGGGTGELFF. The CDR3 bases are TGCAGTGCTACTCGGGGGGGAGGCACCGGGGAGCTGTTTTTT.

The V call is TRBV5-1, the J call TRBJ1-1, with no clear D. V lost 0 bases to trimming and J lost 8 bases, with 11 bases between them. The CDR3 totals 13 residues. The germline V gene encodes CDR1 SGHRS and CDR2 YFSETQ. CDR3 sequence (DNA): TGCGCCAGCAGCTTGGCCGAACAGAGAGAAGCTTTCTTT. This sequence encodes CASSLAEQREAFF.

This clonotype was observed a handful of times. This chain uses TRBV29-1 with TRBJ1-5; 9 bases are shared with TRBD1. The trim removed 6 bases at V and 6 bases at J, leaving 6 bases unmatched. The CDR3 loop spans 13 amino acids. CDR1 is SQVTM, CDR2 ANQGSEA, per germline. CDR3 nucleotides: TGCAGCGTAGTTACAGGGGGCAGTCAGCCCCAGCATTTT. This translates into CSVVTGGSQPQHF. Using reference TRBV29-1 and TRBJ1-5 for the parts outside the CDR3, the full variable domain is SAVISQKPSRDICQRGTSLTIQCQVDSQVTMMFWYRQQPGQSLTLIATANQGSEATYESGFVIDKFPISRPNLTFSTLTVSNMSPEDSSIYLCSVVTGGSQPQHFGDGTRLSIL.

This clonotype was counted only a few times. The chain combines TRBV2 with TRBJ2-5; no clear D. CDR3 length equals 11 residues. Germline V gives CDR1 SNHLY, CDR2 FYNNEI. Trimming stripped 3 bases from V and 5 bases from J, with 4 bases between. Written as DNA, the CDR3 is TGTGCCAGCAGTGATTGGGAGACCCAGTACTTC. Its protein is CASSDWETQYF.

This rearrangement joins TRBV6-6 to TRBJ2-7, with D tentatively TRBD2 (6 bases). The CDR3 covers 12 residues. The ends were cut back, 2 bases at V and 7 bases at J, with 9 bases in the middle. Germline V gene data show CDR1 as MNHNY and CDR2 as SVGAGI (reference sequence). CDR3 loop: CASSYTGEEQYV. The CDR3 bases are TGTGCCAGCAGTTACACGGGGGAGGAGCAGTACGTC.

This clonotype was observed a few times. V and J are TRBV15 and TRBJ2-2; no definite D call. CDR3 length: 14 amino acids. Germline lookup yields CDR1 LNHNV and CDR2 YYDKDF (reference sequence). Deletions cut 2 bases from V and 0 bases from J, with 4 bases between. CDR3 protein: CATSRLTNTGELFF. CDR3 DNA: TGTGCCACCAGCAGATTAACGAACACCGGGGAGCTGTTTTTT.

This clonotype was found a few times. V and J are TRBV28 and TRBJ1-5; possibly TRBD1 for D (6 bases). With 5 bases removed from V and 7 bases from J, the gap between germline ends came to 15 bases. Per the germline V gene, CDR1 is MDHEN and CDR2 is SYDVKM. There are 14 residues in the CDR3. CDR3 residues: CASSQRQAFQPQHF. The CDR3 nucleotides are TGTGCCAGCAGTCAACGACAGGCTTTCCAGCCCCAGCATTTT. Full variable domain (outside the CDR3, taken from reference TRBV28 and TRBJ1-5): DVKVTQSSRYLVKRTGEKVFLECVQDMDHENMFWYRQDPGLGLRLIYFSYDVKMKEKGDIPEGYSVSREKKERFSLILESASTNQTSMYLCASSQRQAFQPQHFGDGTRLSIL.

The sample holds a few counts of this clonotype. V usage is TRBV6-1 and J usage is TRBJ2-7, with D unresolved. This CDR3 region has 13 residues. Germline V CDR1 and CDR2: MNHNS, SASEGT. V was shortened by 1 base and J by 6 bases, with 10 bases between the two germline ends. DNA for the CDR3: TGTGCCAGCAGTGAAGGGGGTCCCCTCGAGCAGTACTTC. Its translation: CASSEGGPLEQYF.

The chain combines TRBV10-3 with TRBJ2-1, with a tentative D call TRBD2 (5 bases). Germline CDR1 reads ENHRY; CDR2 reads SYGVKD. There are 13 residues in the CDR3. Between the trimmed V and J ends, which lost 3 bases and 8 bases, there was a span of 11 bases. CDR3 loop: CAISDSGMDEQFF. The CDR3 DNA follows: TGTGCCATCAGTGACTCGGGGATGGATGAGCAGTTCTTC.

The chain recombines TRBV4-3 with TRBJ1-2; TRBD1 matches 9 bases. Trimming removed 4 bases from V and 4 bases from J; junction bases left unmatched: 19. Germline V gene sequence: CDR1 LGHNA, CDR2 YSLEER. The CDR3 has 19 residues. CDR3 sequence: CASSRGTGKNRWLPYGYTF. CDR3 sequence (DNA): TGCGCCAGCAGCCGCGGGACAGGGAAGAATAGATGGTTGCCCTATGGCTACACCTTC.

The chain recombines TRBV5-1 with TRBJ2-7; D remains ambiguous. The CDR3 totals 14 residues. CDR1 SGHRS and CDR2 YFSETQ come from the germline V gene. V lost 2 bases and J lost 2, with 11 bases in between. The CDR3 region is CASSFSGGPYEQYF. Here the CDR3 DNA reads TGCGCCAGCAGCTTCTCCGGTGGCCCCTACGAGCAGTACTTC.

This clonotype has only a few counts. The chain has TRBV20-1 and TRBJ2-3; TRBD2 is a possible D gene (6 bases). CDR3 length equals 13 residues. V lost 5 bases, J lost 6 bases, and 15 bases lay in between. Germline-derived CDR1 and CDR2 are DFQATT and SNEGSKA (reference sequence). CDR3 DNA sequence: TGCAGTGCTGGGACTCCAGAGTCGGATACGCAGTATTTT. This encodes CSAGTPESDTQYF.

The gene calls are TRBV27 and TRBJ1-1; D might be TRBD1 (6 bases). V was clipped by 5 bases and J by 4 bases, with 14 bases between them. CDR3 length: 14 amino acids. Germline V CDR1 and CDR2: MNHEY, SMNVEV (reference sequence). The DNA for the CDR3 is TGTGCCAGCAGTGCCAGGGGAGGAGGCACTGAAGCTTTCTTT. Its translation: CASSARGGGTEAFF.

This clonotype has only a few counts. The CDR3 reads CASSHPAGTEGNTIYF. The CDR3 DNA reads TGTGCCAGCAGCCATCCCGCCGGGACTGAAGGAAACACCATATATTTT. This sequence joins TRBV12-3 or TRBV12-4 and TRBJ1-3; possible D gene TRBD1, 5 bases. V dropped 6 bases and J dropped 4 bases, with 19 bases sitting between them. This CDR3 has 16 amino acids.

This clonotype was observed a handful of times. The V gene is TRBV5-8, the J gene TRBJ2-5, with D perhaps assigned TRBD1 or TRBD2 (6 bases each). Germline V gives CDR1 SGHTS, CDR2 YDEGEE. V was cut by 1 base and J by 5 bases, with 9 bases left in between. The CDR3 loop spans 13 amino acids. The CDR3: CASSLWGAETQYF. In DNA form, the CDR3 reads TGTGCCAGCAGCTTGTGGGGGGCGGAGACCCAGTACTTC.